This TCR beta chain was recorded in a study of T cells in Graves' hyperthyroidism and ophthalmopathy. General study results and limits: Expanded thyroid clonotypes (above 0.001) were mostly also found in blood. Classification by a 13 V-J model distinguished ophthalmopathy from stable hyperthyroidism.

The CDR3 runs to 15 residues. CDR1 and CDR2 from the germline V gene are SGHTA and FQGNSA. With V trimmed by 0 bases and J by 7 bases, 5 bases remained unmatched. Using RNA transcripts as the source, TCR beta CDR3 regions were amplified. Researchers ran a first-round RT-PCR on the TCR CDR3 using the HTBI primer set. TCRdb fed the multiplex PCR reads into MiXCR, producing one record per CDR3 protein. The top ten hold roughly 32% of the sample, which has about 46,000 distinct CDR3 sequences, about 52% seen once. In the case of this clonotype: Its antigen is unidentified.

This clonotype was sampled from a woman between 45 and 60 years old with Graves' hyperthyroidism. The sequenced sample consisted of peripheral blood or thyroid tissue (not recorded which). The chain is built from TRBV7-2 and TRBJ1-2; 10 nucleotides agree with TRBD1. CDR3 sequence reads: CASSLAGTGAGGYTF. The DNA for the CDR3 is TGTGCCAGCAGCTTAGCCGGGACAGGGGCGGGTGGCTACACCTTC.